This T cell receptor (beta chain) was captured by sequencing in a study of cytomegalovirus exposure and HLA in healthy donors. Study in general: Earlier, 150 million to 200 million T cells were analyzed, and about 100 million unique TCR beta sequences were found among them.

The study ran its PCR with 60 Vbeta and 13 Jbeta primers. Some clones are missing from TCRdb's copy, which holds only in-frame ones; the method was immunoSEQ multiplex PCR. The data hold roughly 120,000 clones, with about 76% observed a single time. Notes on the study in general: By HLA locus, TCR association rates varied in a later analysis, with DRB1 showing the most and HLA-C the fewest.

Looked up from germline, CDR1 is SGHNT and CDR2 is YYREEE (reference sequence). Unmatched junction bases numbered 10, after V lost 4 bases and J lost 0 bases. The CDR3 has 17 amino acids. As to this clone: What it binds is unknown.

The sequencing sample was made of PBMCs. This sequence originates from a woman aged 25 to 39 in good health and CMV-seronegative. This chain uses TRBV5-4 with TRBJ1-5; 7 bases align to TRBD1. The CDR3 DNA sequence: TGTGCCAGCAGCCAATCCGGACAGGCAGATAGCAATCAGCCCCAGCATTTT. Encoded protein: CASSQSGQADSNQPQHF.